This T cell receptor beta chain was obtained from a study of blood T cell repertoires in COVID-19. In the study overall: Some COVID-19 samples were acute and others convalescent; all came from the United States, Italy and Spain.

The data were produced by immunoSEQ multiplex PCR, yet TCRdb's version contains in-frame clones alone and is incomplete. Of some 400,000 clones in the sample, 75% to 90% were seen once. The study counted Cohort 3 donors as recovered given two negative PCRs, clearance, or symptom resolution. V lost 6 bases, J lost 0 bases, and 5 bases stayed unmatched. CDR3 length equals 15 residues. Germline loops: CDR1 SNHLY, CDR2 FYNNEI. Sequenced material: PBMCs or T cells enriched from blood (not recorded which). The chain is built from TRBV2 and TRBJ1-3; 7 positions match TRBD1. The TCR comes from a man aged 30-40 years who had recovered from COVID-19. The CDR3 loop reads CASRTGQSSGNTIYF. CDR3 DNA: TGTGCCAGCAGGACGGGACAGAGCTCTGGAAACACCATATATTTT.